Sequencing of this TCR beta chain was carried out in a study of shared T cell receptors in the human thymus. Profiling relied on immunoSEQ multiplex PCR, and the TCRdb table lists in-frame clones only, not all of them. The sample carries 720,000 or so clones, approximately 85% recorded once. V lost 2 bases and J lost 7, with 14 bases in between. CDR3 size: 15 residues. Looked up from germline, CDR1 is MNHEY and CDR2 is SVGAGI. In addition, the sample was reused for a study of human thymus T cells. That study adds: Corrective surgery for congenital heart defects was being performed on the healthy Finnish infants who served as donors. Thymus pieces cut out during corrective heart surgery were the tissue that was used. Among thymic and blood repertoires, usage of V and J genes appeared biased. The related literature has documented a marked overlap of thymic repertoires among unrelated individuals.

The origin of this receptor is a girl less than two years old with a congenital heart defect. The sample consisted of thymocytes. The chain has TRBV6-5 and TRBJ2-2; D possibly corresponds to TRBD1 (6 bases). For the CDR3, the DNA is TGTGCCAGCAGTTACAGGGGGACCACCAGCGGGGAGCTGTTTTTT. Its protein product is CASSYRGTTSGELFF.